This T cell receptor beta chain comes out of a study of graft-versus-host responses after intestinal transplantation. Germline V lookup: CDR1 SGHNT, CDR2 YYREEE (reference sequence). This CDR3 contains 18 residues. J lost 2 bases, V lost 4 bases, and 14 bases had no gene match. The study's findings and limits: Present in recipient marrow, GvH clones included some that appeared first in ileum or blood.

A note on this clone: Its antigen remains unidentified.

Some clones are missing from TCRdb's copy, which holds only in-frame ones; the method was immunoSEQ multiplex PCR. This sample has approximately 50,000 clones, with less than 85% found just once. The sequence came from a human donor who was the organ donor for an intestinal transplant. The gene calls are TRBV5-4 and TRBJ2-3; 9 bases match TRBD1. The material was unstimulated CD4+ T cells sorted from spleen or lymph node cells, obtained before transplant. The CDR3 region is CASSLGLPDRGNTDTQYF. The CDR3 nucleotides are TGTGCCAGCAGCCTGGGGTTACCGGACAGGGGAAACACAGATACGCAGTATTTT.